This entry is about one TCR beta chain. Its antigen remains undetermined. Base qualities were left out, and no much larger clone turns up one base away. The sample comes from a study of blood T cell repertoires in COVID-19 (dated by TCRdb to 2020 to 2022). At the level of the whole study: Collaborator samples came from the United States, Italy and Spain and covered acute and convalescent phases of COVID-19. The material from the prospective study consisted of cDNA or gDNA derived from T cells, B-cell-depleted T cells, or PBMCs. Deeply sampled blood TCRbeta repertoires from subjects exposed to, actively infected with, or recovered from COVID-19 were included in the dataset. The repertoires were released in a freely available public database intended as a resource for research on the immune response to SARS-CoV-2. Samples were obtained from the ongoing ImmuneRACE study (first 160 participants) and from approximately 1,200 subjects provided by 6 global collaborators. Nearly every sample came with metadata listing a de-identified subject ID, COVID-19 status, age in years and sex. Where available, HLA class I and class II types were taken from metadata supplied by the sample provider and were not determined by assay-based typing.

The paper as a whole reports these results and caveats: How much clinical and demographic metadata was included differed by source and by participant, and the metadata was provided uncurated.

TCRbeta CDR3 regions were amplified from genomic DNA by means of the immunoSEQ Assay, a bias-controlled multiplex PCR. The original pipeline was this. Nucleated cell counts per sample were estimated from amplification of reference gene primers within the assay. To quantify the absolute abundance of each unique TCRbeta CDR3 rearrangement, sequence reads were collapsed and filtered. For each sample, productive Simpson clonality was calculated as the square root of Simpson's diversity index over productive rearrangements. What TCRdb holds here is the immuneACCESS table cut down to in-frame rearrangements. Part of the clones is not present; checked against another copy, under half of the missing clones reflect an unresolved V gene, and the others are unexplained. That table furnishes V, J and clone size, whereas the DNA furnished D and trimming. Across this sample there are fewer than 350,000 clones, with around 85% seen only once. 1.9% of the sample goes to the ten largest clones.

CDR1 MDHEN and CDR2 SYDVKM were looked up in the germline V gene. V lost 5 bases and J lost 7 bases, and the count of bases not matched to a germline gene is 16. Counted from cysteine to phenylalanine, this CDR3 has 17 amino acids. Kept here is only the CDR3 DNA, which spans 51 bases and is read in frame from base 1. Enrolling through a virtual design, the prospective study's participants ranged in age from roughly 18 to 90 years and lived across more than 20 United States geographic areas. To assign participants to cohorts, the prospective study relied on clinical history that participants themselves reported in a screening survey and a study questionnaire. Exposed participants had been in contact with someone with a PCR-confirmed or clinician-diagnosed COVID-19 case within 2 weeks of study entry. Each participant in the prospective study had whole blood, serum and a nasopharyngeal or oropharyngeal swab collected by mobile phlebotomists. Additional blood draws and questionnaires over an approximately 2-month period could optionally be provided by prospective study participants. Blood samples from the prospective study were shipped frozen or at room temperature prior to DNA extraction.

This TCR was sampled from a woman in her 30s who had been exposed to COVID-19. The sequenced material came from PBMCs or T cells enriched from blood (not recorded which). The chain is encoded by TRBV28 joined to TRBJ1-4; TRBD1 matches 7 bases in the middle. The bases are TGTGCCAGCAGTGCGAGAATGGTGACAGGGCCCAGTGAAAAACTGTTTTTT. Its product reads: CASSARMVTGPSEKLFF.